The 3 T cell receptor beta chains below were found in one sample sequenced in a study of OX40 agonist ivuxolimab in advanced cancers. Library construction relied on the immunoSEQ multiplex PCR assay. TCRdb obtained this table from immuneACCESS and retained in-frame rearrangements with V and J assigned. These tables miss some clones; where compared with another copy, unresolved V genes account for less than half of the shortfall, and the remainder is unexplained. Within this sample are about 13,000 clones, with 67% of them counted one time only. The ten biggest clones cover roughly 29% of the sample. The sequencing used CD4+ or CD8+ T cells sorted from blood, collected in a trial of the OX40 agonist ivuxolimab. These receptors came from an adult with an advanced solid tumor such as melanoma, head and neck, liver or kidney cancer.

This clone came up once. Written as DNA, the CDR3 is TGCGCCAGCAGCCAAGACCCAACAGATAGGGAGACCCAGTACTTC. Translation gives CASSQDPTDRETQYF. The chain recombines TRBV4-3 with TRBJ2-5; no firm D call. V lost 0 bases, J lost 5 bases, and 13 bases lay in between. Per germline, CDR1 LGHNA and CDR2 YSLEER. The CDR3 is 15 residues long.

The chain uses TRBV28 and TRBJ1-3, with 7 bases identical to TRBD1. The germline V gene encodes CDR1 MDHEN and CDR2 SYDVKM. V was clipped by 2 bases and J by 0 bases; unmatched bases: 4. The CDR3 contains 16 residues. CDR3 nucleotide sequence: TGTGCCAGCAGTTTACTCCGGGACAGCTCTGGAAACACCATATATTTT. Amino acids: CASSLLRDSSGNTIYF.

This rearrangement joins TRBV11-3 to TRBJ2-1, with D uncertain. Germline loops: CDR1 SGHNT, CDR2 YENEEA. This CDR3 is built from 15 residues. V dropped 5 bases and J dropped 4 bases, with 15 bases sitting between them. In nucleotides, the CDR3 is TGTGCCAGCAGCCTCGGGCCCCCCATTTACAATGAGCAGTTCTTC. Its translation: CASSLGPPIYNEQFF.